Included here is one T cell receptor beta chain sequence, with context. No antigen is known for it. This record belongs to a study of T cells after yellow fever vaccination. The CDR3 consists of 16 residues. Deletions cut 1 base from V and 0 bases from J, with 12 bases between. Germline values: CDR1 LGHNA, CDR2 YSLEER. The 5'RACE template-switching step produced TCR cDNA and added a universal primer site and UMIs. From the 5' RACE reads, TCRdb called clonotypes with MiXCR, one entry per CDR3 protein. This sample yields approximately 350,000 distinct CDR3 sequences, of which around 10% are seen a single time; 18% belongs to the top ten. Study results and caveats: Abundant clonotypes (contaminants from the bulk population) could be present in FACS-sorted repertoires. A large majority of primary-vaccination clones showed up again after the booster (96% CD4, approximately 90% CD8).

The specimen was PBMCs, collected on the day of the first yellow fever vaccination. The TCR was taken from a young man who received the YFV17D yellow fever vaccine. The chain recombines TRBV4-3 with TRBJ1-2; a weak D match, TRBD1 (5 bases). CDR3 nucleotides: TGCGCCAGCAGCCAAGTCCCCGGGGACTCTAACTATGGCTACACCTTC. This gives the protein CASSQVPGDSNYGYTF.